This T cell receptor beta chain came from a study of spatial heterogeneity in lung cancer. Across the whole study: Alpha-chain sequences were consistently detected in smaller numbers than beta-chain sequences. Mean representation of each unique TCR and UMI combination in the raw reads exceeded 8.5 occurrences.

Study-wide results and caveats: TCRs found ubiquitously expanded in tumor appeared in blood more at resection than at follow-up.

In its sample, this clonotype was seen once. Its antigen remains unknown. With 5 bases clipped from V and 5 bases from J, the junction kept 2 bases outside the gene matches. The germline CDR1 and CDR2 sequences are DFQATT and SNEGSKA (reference sequence). CDR3 length equals 14 residues. Regarding time point: sample taken at primary tumor resection. Tumor, nontumor lung or frozen PBMC supplied whole RNA, sequenced without sorting. TCR cDNA molecules each carried a unique molecular identifier. TCRdb reanalysed the 5' RACE reads using MiXCR and keeps one entry per CDR3 protein. The sample lists 4,000 to 5,000 distinct CDR3 sequences, approximately 15% occurring once.

This chain uses TRBV20-1 with TRBJ1-6; 11 bases are a match to TRBD1. The starting material was PBMCs, obtained at surgery. This receptor was taken from a male donor with early-stage non-small cell lung cancer. CDR3 amino acids: CSAGQGADNSPLHF. The CDR3 bases are TGCAGTGCTGGACAGGGGGCTGATAATTCACCCCTCCACTTT.